Listed below are T cell receptor beta chains from one sample, sequenced in a study of T cell repertoires in cytomegalovirus infection. A single record per CDR3 protein comes from TCRdb applying MiXCR to the reads. This sample has 150,000 to 200,000 distinct CDR3 sequences, with roughly 9.8% found just once. Sequencing was done on a sample of PBMCs. These receptors all come from a human donor in good health (CMV status not recorded). Some clones in this sample may be carry-over from other donors' samples. The CDR3 runs from the conserved cysteine through the conserved F or W. The D gene is left open where the match is weak. Size tells how often a clone was seen (once, few, many) or the class of an expanded clone, and some rows leave it out.

v_gene	j_gene	d_gene	abundance	CDR3aa	CDR3nt
TRBV20-1	TRBJ1-2	TRBD1	.	CSARDSGRGKADYTF	TGCAGTGCTAGAGATAGTGGCAGGGGGAAGGCTGACTACACCTTC
TRBV11-2	TRBJ2-4	.	many	CASSLDKLRKQYF	TGTGCCAGCAGCTTGGACAAGCTCCGTAAGCAGTACTTC
TRBV14	TRBJ1-1	.	few	CASSPPYAGAEAFF	TGTGCCAGCAGCCCGCCATATGCAGGCGCTGAAGCTTTCTTT
TRBV7-2	TRBJ2-3	TRBD2	many	CASSLSLAGGTDTQYF	TGTGCCAGCAGCTTATCGCTAGCGGGAGGAACAGATACGCAGTATTTT
TRBV7-2	TRBJ2-1	TRBD1	many	CASSYRDRGYHEQFF	TGTGCCAGCAGCTACCGGGACAGGGGGTATCATGAGCAGTTCTTC
TRBV20-1	TRBJ1-6	.	few	CSARDSEGSWASPLHF	TGCAGTGCTAGAGATTCAGAGGGTTCGTGGGCTTCACCCCTCCACTTT
TRBV7-2	TRBJ1-3	TRBD1	.	CASSWLQGDTIYF	TGTGCCAGCAGCTGGCTTCAGGGGGACACCATATATTTT
TRBV7-2	TRBJ2-5	.	many	CASSLQGQSQETQYF	TGTGCCAGCAGCTTACAAGGACAGTCACAAGAGACCCAGTACTTC
TRBV7-8	TRBJ2-2	.	many	CASSLIMGASENTGELFF	TGTGCCAGCAGCTTGATCATGGGGGCATCAGAGAACACCGGGGAGCTGTTTTTT
TRBV7-8	TRBJ1-1	.	.	CASSLALRSYEAFF	TGTGCCAGCAGCTTAGCACTCCGCTCGTATGAAGCTTTCTTT
TRBV6-5	TRBJ2-5	.	many	CASSYSPGRSGQETQYF	TGTGCCAGCAGTTACTCCCCCGGTAGAAGCGGCCAAGAGACCCAGTACTTC
TRBV7-3	TRBJ2-3	TRBD2	many	CASSFGTSRDTQYF	TGTGCCAGCAGCTTTGGGACTAGTAGAGATACGCAGTATTTT
TRBV7-2	TRBJ2-1	.	many	CASSLSLDNEQFF	TGTGCCAGCAGCTTATCTCTAGACAATGAGCAGTTCTTC
TRBV6-6	TRBJ1-5	.	many	CASSYSTDLRRRQPQHF	TGTGCCAGCAGTTACTCGACCGACCTCAGGCGGCGACAGCCCCAGCATTTT
TRBV5-4	TRBJ2-1	.	many	CASSFGSRQINEQFF	TGTGCCAGCAGCTTTGGAAGTCGACAAATCAATGAGCAGTTCTTC
TRBV15	TRBJ1-1	.	many	CATSSGQYTEAFF	TGTGCCACCAGCAGTGGACAGTACACTGAAGCTTTCTTT
TRBV19	TRBJ2-1	.	.	CASSPTAGIGSYNEQFF	TGTGCCAGTAGTCCGACGGCCGGAATTGGCTCCTACAATGAGCAGTTCTTC
TRBV20-1	TRBJ1-5	.	few	CSASRVNQPQHF	TGCAGTGCCTCTCGGGTCAATCAGCCCCAGCATTTT
TRBV6-6	TRBJ1-1	.	few	CASSSTRTTEAFF	TGTGCCAGCAGTTCCACCCGGACAACTGAAGCTTTCTTT
TRBV29-1	TRBJ1-2	.	.	CSVVQGYGYTF	TGCAGCGTTGTACAGGGCTATGGCTACACCTTC
TRBV6-5	TRBJ2-7	TRBD2	many	CASSFGEGGYEQYF	TGTGCCAGCAGTTTTGGGGAGGGAGGGTACGAGCAGTACTTC
TRBV6-5	TRBJ1-6	.	.	CASSYLDSPLHF	TGTGCCAGCAGTTACTTAGATTCACCCCTCCACTTT
TRBV29-1	TRBJ1-2	.	.	CSVGRILTGGYTF	TGCAGCGTTGGACGGATCCTAACTGGTGGCTACACCTTC
TRBV14	TRBJ2-1	.	.	CASSRGGAVYNEQFF	TGTGCCAGCAGCCGGGGTGGGGCTGTTTACAATGAGCAGTTCTTC
TRBV6-2/TRBV6-3	TRBJ2-1	.	many	CASMRENEQFF	TGTGCCAGCATGCGGGAAAATGAGCAGTTCTTC
TRBV24-1	TRBJ2-1	.	.	CATSGAGLAYNEQFF	TGTGCCACCAGTGGTGCGGGACTCGCCTACAATGAGCAGTTCTTC
TRBV5-4	TRBJ2-7	.	.	CASSIMTGDEQYF	TGTGCCAGCAGCATAATGACAGGAGACGAGCAGTACTTC
TRBV11-2	TRBJ2-1	.	many	CASSFNTGYNEQFF	TGTGCCAGCAGCTTTAATACAGGGTACAATGAGCAGTTCTTC
TRBV28	TRBJ2-7	.	many	CASSFVGVTYEQYF	TGTGCCAGCAGTTTCGTCGGGGTGACCTACGAGCAGTACTTC
TRBV7-9	TRBJ2-7	.	many	CASLLEGRPSYEQYF	TGTGCCAGCCTACTCGAGGGCAGGCCCTCCTACGAGCAGTACTTC
TRBV7-9	TRBJ1-6	TRBD1	many	CASSKIQGANSPLHF	TGTGCCAGCAGCAAGATACAGGGGGCGAATTCACCCCTCCACTTT
TRBV24-1	TRBJ2-1	TRBD1	.	CATSEPQGAGGNEQFF	TGTGCCACCAGTGAGCCACAGGGGGCTGGGGGCAATGAGCAGTTCTTC